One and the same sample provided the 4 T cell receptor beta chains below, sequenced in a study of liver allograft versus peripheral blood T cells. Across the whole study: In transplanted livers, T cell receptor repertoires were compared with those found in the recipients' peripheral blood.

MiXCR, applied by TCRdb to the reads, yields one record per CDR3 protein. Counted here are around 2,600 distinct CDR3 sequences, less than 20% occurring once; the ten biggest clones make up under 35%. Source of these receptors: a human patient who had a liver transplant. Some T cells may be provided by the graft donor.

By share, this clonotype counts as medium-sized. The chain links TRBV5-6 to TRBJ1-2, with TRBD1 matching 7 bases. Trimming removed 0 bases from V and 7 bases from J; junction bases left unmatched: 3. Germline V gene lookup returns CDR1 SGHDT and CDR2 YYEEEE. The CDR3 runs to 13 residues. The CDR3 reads CASSLGQGGGYTF. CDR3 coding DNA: TGTGCCAGCAGCTTGGGACAGGGCGGTGGCTACACCTTC.

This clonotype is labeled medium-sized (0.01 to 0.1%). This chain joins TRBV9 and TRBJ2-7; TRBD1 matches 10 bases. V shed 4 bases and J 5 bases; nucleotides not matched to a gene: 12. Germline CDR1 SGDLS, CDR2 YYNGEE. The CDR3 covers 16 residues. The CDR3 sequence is CASSPVLTGGVNEQYF. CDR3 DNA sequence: TGTGCCAGCAGCCCGGTGCTGACAGGGGGCGTGAACGAGCAGTACTTC.

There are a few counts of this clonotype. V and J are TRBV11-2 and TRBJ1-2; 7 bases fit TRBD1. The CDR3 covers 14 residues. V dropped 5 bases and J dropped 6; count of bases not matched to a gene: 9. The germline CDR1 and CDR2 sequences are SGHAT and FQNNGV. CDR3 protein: CASSARQGGNGYTF. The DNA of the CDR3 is TGTGCCAGCAGCGCCCGACAGGGCGGGAATGGCTACACCTTC.

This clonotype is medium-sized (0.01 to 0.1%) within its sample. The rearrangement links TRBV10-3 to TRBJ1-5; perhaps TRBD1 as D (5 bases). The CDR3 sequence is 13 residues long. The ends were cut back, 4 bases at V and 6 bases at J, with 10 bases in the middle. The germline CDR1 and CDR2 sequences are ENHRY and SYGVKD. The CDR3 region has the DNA TGTGCCATCAGTGGAGGGGTCCGTCAGCCCCAGCATTTT. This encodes CAISGGVRQPQHF.